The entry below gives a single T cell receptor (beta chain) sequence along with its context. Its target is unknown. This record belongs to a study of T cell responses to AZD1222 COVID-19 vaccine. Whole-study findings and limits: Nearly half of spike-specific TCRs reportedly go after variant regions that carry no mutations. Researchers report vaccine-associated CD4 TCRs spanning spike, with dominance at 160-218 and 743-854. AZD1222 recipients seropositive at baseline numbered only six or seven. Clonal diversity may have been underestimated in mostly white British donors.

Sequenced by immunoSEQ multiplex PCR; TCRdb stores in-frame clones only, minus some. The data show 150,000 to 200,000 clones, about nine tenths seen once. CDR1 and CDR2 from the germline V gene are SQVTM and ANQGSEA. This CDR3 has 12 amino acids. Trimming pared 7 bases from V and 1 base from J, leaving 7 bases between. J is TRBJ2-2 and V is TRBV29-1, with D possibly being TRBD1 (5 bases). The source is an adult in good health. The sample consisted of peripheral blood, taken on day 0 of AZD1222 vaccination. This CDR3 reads CSAGQNTGELFF. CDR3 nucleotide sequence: TGCAGCGCCGGACAGAACACCGGGGAGCTGTTTTTT.